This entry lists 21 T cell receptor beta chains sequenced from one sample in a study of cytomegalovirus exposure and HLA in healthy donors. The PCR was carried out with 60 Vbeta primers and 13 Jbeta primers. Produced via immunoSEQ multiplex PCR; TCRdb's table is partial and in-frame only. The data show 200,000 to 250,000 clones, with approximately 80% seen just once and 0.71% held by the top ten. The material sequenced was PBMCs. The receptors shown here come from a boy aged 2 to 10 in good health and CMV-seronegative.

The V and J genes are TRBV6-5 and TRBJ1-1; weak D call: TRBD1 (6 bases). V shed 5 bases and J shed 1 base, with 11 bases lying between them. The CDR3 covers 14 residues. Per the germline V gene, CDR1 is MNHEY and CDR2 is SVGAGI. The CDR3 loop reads CASSLPGQNTEAFF. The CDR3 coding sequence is TGTGCCAGCAGTCTACCGGGACAGAACACTGAAGCTTTCTTT.

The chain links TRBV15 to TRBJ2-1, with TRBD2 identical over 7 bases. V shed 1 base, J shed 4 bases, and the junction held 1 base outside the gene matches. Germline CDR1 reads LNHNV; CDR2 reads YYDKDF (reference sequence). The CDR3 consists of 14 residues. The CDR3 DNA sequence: TGTGCCACCAGCAGAGGGGGGGGATACAATGAGCAGTTCTTC. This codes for CATSRGGGYNEQFF.

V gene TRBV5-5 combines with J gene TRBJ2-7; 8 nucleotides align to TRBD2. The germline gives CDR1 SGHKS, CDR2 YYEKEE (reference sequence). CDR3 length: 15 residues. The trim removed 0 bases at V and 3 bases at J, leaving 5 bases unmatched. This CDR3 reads CASSLVGTRLYEQYF. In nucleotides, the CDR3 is TGTGCCAGCAGCTTGGTAGGGACTAGGCTCTACGAGCAGTACTTC.

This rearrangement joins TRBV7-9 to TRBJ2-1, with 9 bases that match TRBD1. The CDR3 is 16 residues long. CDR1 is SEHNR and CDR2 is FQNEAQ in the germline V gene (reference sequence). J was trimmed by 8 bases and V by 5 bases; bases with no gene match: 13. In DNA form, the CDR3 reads TGTGCCAGCAGCACGACGAGGGACAGGGACGGCGATGAGCAGTTCTTC. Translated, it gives CASSTTRDRDGDEQFF.

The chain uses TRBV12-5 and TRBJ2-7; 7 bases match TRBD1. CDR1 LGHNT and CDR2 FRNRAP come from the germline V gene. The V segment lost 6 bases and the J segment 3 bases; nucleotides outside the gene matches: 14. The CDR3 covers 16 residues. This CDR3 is CASGSTRQGLSYEQYF. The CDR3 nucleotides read TGTGCTAGTGGATCAACCAGACAGGGTCTAAGCTACGAGCAGTACTTC.

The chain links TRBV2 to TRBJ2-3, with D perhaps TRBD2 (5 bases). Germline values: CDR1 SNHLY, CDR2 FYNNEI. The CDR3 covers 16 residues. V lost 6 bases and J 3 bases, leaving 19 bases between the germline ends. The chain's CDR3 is CASSSPGISHTDTQYF. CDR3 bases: TGTGCCAGCAGCTCCCCCGGGATCAGTCATACAGATACGCAGTATTTT.

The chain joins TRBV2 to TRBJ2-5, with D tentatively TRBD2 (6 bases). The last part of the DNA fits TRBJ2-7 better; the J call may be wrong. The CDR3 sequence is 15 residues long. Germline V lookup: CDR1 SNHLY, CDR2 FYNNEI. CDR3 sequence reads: CASMRFWGDKNEQYF. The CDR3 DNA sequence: TGTGCCAGCATGCGGTTTTGGGGGGATAAGAACGAGCAGTACTTC.

The CDR3 DNA reads as TGTGCCTGGAGGACTAGCGGTAGGGAGACCCAGTACTTC. It yields the protein CAWRTSGRETQYF. V usage is TRBV30 and J usage is TRBJ2-5, with 9 bases that match TRBD2. J gave up 5 bases and V 3 bases, and 4 bases lay outside the gene matches. Germline CDR1 and CDR2: GTSNPN and SVGIG (reference sequence). The CDR3 has 13 residues.

CDR3 nucleotide sequence: TGTGCCAGCAGCGACGGACAGTGCGAGCAGTACTTC. It specifies CASSDGQCEQYF. The V and J genes are TRBV11-2 and TRBJ2-7; possible D gene TRBD1, 6 bases. This CDR3 has 12 amino acids. CDR1 is SGHAT, CDR2 FQNNGV, per germline. V dropped 5 bases and J dropped 6 bases, with 11 bases sitting between them.

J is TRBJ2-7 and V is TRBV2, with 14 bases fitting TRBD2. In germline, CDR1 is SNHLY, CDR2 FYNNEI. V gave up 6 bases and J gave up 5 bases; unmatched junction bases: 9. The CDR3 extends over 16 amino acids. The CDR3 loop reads CASRGTSGRGQHEQYF. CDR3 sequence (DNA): TGTGCCAGCAGGGGGACTAGCGGGAGAGGGCAACACGAGCAGTACTTC. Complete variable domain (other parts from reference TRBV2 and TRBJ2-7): EPEVTQTPSHQVTQMGQEVILRCVPISNHLYFYWYRQILGQKVEFLVSFYNNEISEKSEIFDDQFSVERPDGSNFTLKIRSTKLEDSAMYFCASRGTSGRGQHEQYFGPGTRLTVT.

The CDR3 loop is CASSVGDFLSYEQYF. CDR3 bases: TGTGCCAGCAGCGTAGGGGACTTCCTCTCCTACGAGCAGTACTTC. The chain is built from TRBV9 and TRBJ2-5, with a possible D match to TRBD2 (6 bases). The J call is uncertain, as TRBJ2-7 better fits the DNA end. This CDR3 spans 15 amino acids. Germline lookup yields CDR1 SGDLS and CDR2 YYNGEE.

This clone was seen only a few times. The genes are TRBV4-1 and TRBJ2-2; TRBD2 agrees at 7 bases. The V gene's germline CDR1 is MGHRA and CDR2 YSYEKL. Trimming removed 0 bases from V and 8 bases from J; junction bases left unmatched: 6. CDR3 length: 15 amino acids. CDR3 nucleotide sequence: TGCGCCAGCAGCCAAGAATGGGCGGGAGCAGGGGAGCTGTTTTTT. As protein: CASSQEWAGAGELFF.

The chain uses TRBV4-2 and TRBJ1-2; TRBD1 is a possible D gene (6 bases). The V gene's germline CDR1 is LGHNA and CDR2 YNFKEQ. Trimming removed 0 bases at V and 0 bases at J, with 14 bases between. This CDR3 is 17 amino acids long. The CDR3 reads CASSQDTGTNANYGYTF. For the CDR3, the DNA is TGTGCCAGCAGCCAAGATACAGGGACAAACGCTAACTATGGCTACACCTTC.

The CDR3 sequence: CASSFTLPGEKLFF. Written as DNA, the CDR3 is TGTGCCAGCAGCTTCACCCTCCCGGGGGAAAAACTGTTTTTT. The chain combines TRBV7-2 with TRBJ1-4, with D uncertain. V was clipped by 3 bases and J by 8 bases, with 13 bases between them. This CDR3 spans 14 amino acids. Germline CDR1 is SGHTA and CDR2 is FQGNSA.

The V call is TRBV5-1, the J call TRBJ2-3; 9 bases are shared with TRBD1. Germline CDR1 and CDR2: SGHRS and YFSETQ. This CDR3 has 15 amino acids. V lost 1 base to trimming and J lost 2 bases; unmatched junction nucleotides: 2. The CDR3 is CASSLRTGATDTQYF. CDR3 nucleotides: TGCGCCAGCAGCTTGCGGACAGGGGCCACAGATACGCAGTATTTT.

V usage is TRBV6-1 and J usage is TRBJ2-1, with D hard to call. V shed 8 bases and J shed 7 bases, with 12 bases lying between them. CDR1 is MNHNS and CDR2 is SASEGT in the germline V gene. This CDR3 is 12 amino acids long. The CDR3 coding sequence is TGTGCCAGCGGCATCTTGGCAAATGAGCAGTTCTTC. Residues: CASGILANEQFF.

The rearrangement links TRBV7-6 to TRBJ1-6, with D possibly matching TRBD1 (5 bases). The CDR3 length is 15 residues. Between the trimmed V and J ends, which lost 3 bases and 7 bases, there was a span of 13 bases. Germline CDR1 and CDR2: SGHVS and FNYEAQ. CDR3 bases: TGTGCCAGCAGCTTGAGGCATGGGGCCAATTCACCCCTCCACTTT. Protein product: CASSLRHGANSPLHF.

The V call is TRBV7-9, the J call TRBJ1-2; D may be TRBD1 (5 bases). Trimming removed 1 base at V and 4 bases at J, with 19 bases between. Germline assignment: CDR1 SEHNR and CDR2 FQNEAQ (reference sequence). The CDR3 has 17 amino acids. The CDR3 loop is CASSLVLLGHSLYGYTF. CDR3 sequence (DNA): TGTGCCAGCAGCTTAGTACTGCTTGGACATTCCCTCTATGGCTACACCTTC. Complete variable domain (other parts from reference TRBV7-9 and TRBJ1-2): DTGVSQNPRHKITKRGQNVTFRCDPISEHNRLYWYRQTLGQGPEFLTYFQNEAQLEKSRLLSDRFSAERPKGSFSTLEIQRTEQGDSAMYLCASSLVLLGHSLYGYTFGSGTRLTVV.

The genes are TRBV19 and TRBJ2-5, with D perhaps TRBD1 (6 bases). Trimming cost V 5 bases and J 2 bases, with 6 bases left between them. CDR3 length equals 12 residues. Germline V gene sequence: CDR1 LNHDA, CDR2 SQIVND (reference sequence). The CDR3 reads CASSQGQETQYF. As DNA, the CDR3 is TGTGCCAGTAGTCAGGGGCAAGAGACCCAGTACTTC.

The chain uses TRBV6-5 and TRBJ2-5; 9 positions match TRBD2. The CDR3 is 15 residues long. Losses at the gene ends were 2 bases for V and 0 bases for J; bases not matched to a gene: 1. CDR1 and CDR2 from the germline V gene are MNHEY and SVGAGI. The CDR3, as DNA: TGTGCCAGCAGTTACCTAGCGGGATACCAAGAGACCCAGTACTTC. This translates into CASSYLAGYQETQYF.

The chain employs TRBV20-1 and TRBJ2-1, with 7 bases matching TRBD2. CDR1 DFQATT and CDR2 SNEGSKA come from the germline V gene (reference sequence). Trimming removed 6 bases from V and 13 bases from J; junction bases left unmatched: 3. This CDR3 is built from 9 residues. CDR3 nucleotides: TGCAGTGCCGGGACTACACAGTTCTTC. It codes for CSAGTTQFF.